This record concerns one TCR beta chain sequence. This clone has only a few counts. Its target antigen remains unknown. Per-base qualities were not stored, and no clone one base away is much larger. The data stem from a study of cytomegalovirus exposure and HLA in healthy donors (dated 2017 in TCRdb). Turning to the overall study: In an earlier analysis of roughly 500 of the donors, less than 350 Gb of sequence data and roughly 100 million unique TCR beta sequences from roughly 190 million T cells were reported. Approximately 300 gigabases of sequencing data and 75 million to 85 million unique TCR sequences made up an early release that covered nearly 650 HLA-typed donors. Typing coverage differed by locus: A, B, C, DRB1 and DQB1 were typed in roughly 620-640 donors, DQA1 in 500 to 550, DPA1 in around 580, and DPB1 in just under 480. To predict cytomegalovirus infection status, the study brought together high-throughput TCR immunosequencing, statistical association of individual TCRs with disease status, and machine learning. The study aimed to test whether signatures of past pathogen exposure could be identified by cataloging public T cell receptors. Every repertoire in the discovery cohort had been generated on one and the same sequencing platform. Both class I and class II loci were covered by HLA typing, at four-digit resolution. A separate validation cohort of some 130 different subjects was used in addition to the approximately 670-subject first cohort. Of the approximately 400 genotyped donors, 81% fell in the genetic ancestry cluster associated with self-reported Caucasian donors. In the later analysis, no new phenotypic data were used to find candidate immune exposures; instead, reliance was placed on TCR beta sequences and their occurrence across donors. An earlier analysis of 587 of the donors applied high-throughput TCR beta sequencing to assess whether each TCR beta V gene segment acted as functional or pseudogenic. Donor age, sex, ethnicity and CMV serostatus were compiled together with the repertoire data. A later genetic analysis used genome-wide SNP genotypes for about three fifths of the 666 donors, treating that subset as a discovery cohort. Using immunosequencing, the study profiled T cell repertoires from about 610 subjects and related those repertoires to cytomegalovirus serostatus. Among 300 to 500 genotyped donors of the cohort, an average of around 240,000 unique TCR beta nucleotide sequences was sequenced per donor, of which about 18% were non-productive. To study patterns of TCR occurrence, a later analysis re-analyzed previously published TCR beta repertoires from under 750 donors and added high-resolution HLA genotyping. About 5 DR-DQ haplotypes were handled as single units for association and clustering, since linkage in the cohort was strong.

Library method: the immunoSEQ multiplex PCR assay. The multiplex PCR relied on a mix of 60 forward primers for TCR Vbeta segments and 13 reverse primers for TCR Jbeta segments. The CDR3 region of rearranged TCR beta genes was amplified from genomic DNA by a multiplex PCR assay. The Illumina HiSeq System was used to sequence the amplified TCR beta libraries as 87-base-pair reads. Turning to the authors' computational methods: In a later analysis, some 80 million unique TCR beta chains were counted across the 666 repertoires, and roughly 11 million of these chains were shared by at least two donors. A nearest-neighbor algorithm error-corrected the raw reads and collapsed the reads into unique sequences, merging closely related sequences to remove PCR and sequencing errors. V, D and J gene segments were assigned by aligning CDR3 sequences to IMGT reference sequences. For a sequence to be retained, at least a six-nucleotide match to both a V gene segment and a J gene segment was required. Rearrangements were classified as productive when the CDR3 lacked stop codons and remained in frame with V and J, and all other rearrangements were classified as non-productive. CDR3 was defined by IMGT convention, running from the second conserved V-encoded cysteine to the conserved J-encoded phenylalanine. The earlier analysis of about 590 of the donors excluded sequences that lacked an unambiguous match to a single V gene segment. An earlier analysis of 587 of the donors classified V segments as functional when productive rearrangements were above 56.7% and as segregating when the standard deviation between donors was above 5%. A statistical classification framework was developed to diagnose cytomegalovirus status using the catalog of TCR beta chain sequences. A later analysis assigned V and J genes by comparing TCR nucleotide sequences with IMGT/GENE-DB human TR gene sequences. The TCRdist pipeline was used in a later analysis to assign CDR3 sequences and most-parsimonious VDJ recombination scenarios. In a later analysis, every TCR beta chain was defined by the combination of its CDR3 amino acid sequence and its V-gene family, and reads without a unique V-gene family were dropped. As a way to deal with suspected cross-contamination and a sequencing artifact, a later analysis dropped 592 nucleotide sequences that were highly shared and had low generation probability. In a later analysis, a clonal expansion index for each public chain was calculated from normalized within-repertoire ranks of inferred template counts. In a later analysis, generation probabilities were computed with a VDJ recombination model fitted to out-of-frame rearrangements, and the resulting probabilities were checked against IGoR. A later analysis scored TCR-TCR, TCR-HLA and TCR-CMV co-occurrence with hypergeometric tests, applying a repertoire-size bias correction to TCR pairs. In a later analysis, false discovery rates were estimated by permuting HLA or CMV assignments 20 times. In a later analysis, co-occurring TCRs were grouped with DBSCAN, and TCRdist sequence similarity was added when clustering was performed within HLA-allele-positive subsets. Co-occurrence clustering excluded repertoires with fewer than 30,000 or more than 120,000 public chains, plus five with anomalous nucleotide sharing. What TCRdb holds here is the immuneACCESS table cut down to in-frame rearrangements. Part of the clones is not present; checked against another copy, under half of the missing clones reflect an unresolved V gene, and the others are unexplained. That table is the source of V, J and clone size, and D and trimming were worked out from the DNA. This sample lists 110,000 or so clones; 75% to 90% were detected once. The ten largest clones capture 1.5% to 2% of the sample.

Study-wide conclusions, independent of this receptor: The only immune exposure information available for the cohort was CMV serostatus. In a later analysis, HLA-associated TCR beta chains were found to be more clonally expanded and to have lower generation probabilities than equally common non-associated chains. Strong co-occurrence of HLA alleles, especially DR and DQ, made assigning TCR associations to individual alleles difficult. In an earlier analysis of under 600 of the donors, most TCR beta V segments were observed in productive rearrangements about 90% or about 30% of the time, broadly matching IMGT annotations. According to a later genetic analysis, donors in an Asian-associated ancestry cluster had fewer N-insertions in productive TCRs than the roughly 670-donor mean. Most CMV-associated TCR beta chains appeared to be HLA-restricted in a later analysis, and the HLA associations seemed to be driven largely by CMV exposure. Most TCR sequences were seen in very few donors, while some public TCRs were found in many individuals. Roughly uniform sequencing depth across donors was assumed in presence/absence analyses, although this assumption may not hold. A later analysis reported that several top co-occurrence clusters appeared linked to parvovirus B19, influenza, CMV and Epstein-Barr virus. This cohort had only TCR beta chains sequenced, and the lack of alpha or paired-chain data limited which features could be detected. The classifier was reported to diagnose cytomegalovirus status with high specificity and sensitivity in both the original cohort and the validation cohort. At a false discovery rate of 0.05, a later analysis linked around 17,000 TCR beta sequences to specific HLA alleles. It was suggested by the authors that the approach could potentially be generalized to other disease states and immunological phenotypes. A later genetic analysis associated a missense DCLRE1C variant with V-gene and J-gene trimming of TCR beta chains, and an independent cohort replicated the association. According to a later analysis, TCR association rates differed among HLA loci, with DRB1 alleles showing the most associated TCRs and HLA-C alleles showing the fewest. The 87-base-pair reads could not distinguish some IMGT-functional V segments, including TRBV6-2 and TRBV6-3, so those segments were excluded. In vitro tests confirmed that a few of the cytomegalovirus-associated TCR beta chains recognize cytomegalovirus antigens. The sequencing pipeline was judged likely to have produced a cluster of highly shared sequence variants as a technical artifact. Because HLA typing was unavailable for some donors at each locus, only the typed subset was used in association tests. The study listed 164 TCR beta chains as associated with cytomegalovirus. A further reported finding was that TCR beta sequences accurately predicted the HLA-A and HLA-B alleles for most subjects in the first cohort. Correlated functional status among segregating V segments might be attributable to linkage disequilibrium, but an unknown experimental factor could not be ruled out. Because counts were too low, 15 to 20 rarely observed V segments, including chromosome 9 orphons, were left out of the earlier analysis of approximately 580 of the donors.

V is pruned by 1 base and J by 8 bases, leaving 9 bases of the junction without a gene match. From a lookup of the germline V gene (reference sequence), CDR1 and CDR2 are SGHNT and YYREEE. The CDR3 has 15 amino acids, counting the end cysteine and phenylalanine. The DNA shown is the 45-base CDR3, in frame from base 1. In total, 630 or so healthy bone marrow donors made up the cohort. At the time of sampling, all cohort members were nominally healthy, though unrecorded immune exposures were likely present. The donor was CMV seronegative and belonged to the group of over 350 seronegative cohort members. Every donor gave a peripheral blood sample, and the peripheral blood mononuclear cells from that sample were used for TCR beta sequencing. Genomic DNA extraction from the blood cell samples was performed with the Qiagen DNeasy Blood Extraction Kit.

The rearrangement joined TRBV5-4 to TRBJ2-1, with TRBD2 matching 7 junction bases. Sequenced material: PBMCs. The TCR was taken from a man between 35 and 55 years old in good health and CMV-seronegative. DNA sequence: TGTGCCAGCAGCTTGCCGGGGGGAGGCGGGGATGAGCAGTTCTTC. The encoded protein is CASSLPGGGGDEQFF.